The 15 T cell receptor beta chains listed next were all sequenced from one sample in a study of blood T cell repertoires in COVID-19. Method: immunoSEQ multiplex PCR; TCRdb's copy keeps in-frame clones and lacks some. In the table there are some 250,000 clones, around 88% of which are singletons. The sequenced material came from PBMCs or T cells enriched from blood (not recorded which). The receptors originated from a man between 35 and 55 years old who had recovered from COVID-19.

J is TRBJ1-5 and V is TRBV28, with TRBD1 as a possible D gene (6 bases). Germline V gives CDR1 MDHEN, CDR2 SYDVKM. This CDR3 has 14 amino acids. V lost 6 bases, J lost 3 bases, and 12 bases lay in between. In DNA, the CDR3 is TGTGCCAGCAGACTCCGGGACAACAATCAGCCCCAGCATTTT. Its translation is CASRLRDNNQPQHF.

The table lists this clone with a few counts. The V and J genes are TRBV7-3 and TRBJ2-1; D is uncertain. Germline values: CDR1 SGHTA, CDR2 FQGTGA. This CDR3 comprises 16 residues. Trimming took 3 bases from V and 1 from J, leaving 13 bases between them. The CDR3 DNA is TGTGCCAGCAGCTTCGACGGCTCGAGGTCCTACAATGAGCAGTTCTTC. Residues: CASSFDGSRSYNEQFF. The full variable domain, its missing parts supplied by reference TRBV7-3 and TRBJ2-1, is GAGVSQTPSNKVTEKGKYVELRCDPISGHTALYWYRQSLGQGPEFLIYFQGTGAADDSGLPNDRFFAVRPEGSVSTLKIQRTERGDSAVYLCASSFDGSRSYNEQFFGPGTRLTVL.

CDR3 DNA: TGTGCCAGCAGCCGGACCTCGAACAGGGGTATTCAGCCCCAGCATTTT. Amino acids: CASSRTSNRGIQPQHF. The chain combines TRBV4-2 with TRBJ1-5, with 7 bases identical to TRBD1. The CDR3 spans 16 residues. The germline CDR1 and CDR2 sequences are LGHNA and YNFKEQ. The J segment lost 6 bases and the V segment lost 4 bases, leaving 12 bases of the junction unmatched.

This clone was seen more than once but under ten times. The chain links TRBV4-2 to TRBJ1-2; 7 bases fit TRBD1. The trim removed 4 bases at V and 4 bases at J, leaving 6 bases unmatched. Per the germline V gene, CDR1 is LGHNA and CDR2 is YNFKEQ. CDR3 length equals 14 residues. CDR3 in DNA: TGTGCCAGCAGCCGTGAGGGGGCGGGCTATGGCTACACCTTC. Its translation is CASSREGAGYGYTF.

The J gene is TRBJ2-1, the V gene TRBV24-1, with 10 bases fitting TRBD2. CDR1 is KGHDR and CDR2 is SFDVKD in the germline V gene. There are 14 residues in the CDR3. V shed 9 bases and J 7 bases; nucleotides not matched to a gene: 8. Here the CDR3 reads CATGEASGRNEQFF. As DNA, the CDR3 is TGTGCCACCGGAGAGGCTAGCGGGAGAAATGAGCAGTTCTTC.

CDR3 loop: CAISESGDSGNTIYF. As DNA, the CDR3 is TGTGCCATCAGTGAGTCAGGAGACTCTGGAAACACCATATATTTT. This chain joins TRBV10-3 and TRBJ1-3, with D hard to call. CDR3 length: 15 amino acids. CDR1 is ENHRY, CDR2 SYGVKD, per germline. V shed 0 bases and J shed 0 bases, with 6 bases lying between them.

The chain carries TRBV2 and TRBJ2-3; TRBD2 aligns across 7 bases. The CDR3 has 18 residues. V lost 2 bases and J lost 2; bases outside the gene matches: 13. The germline V gene encodes CDR1 SNHLY and CDR2 FYNNEI. The CDR3 sequence: CASSEMGSEGGATDTQYF. In DNA form, the CDR3 reads TGTGCCAGCAGTGAAATGGGGAGTGAGGGAGGGGCCACAGATACGCAGTATTTT.

There are a few counts of this clone. The V call is TRBV7-9, the J call TRBJ1-1; a possible D gene is TRBD1 (6 bases). Germline CDR1 and CDR2: SEHNR and FQNEAQ (reference sequence). The V end lost 1 base, the J end lost 7 bases, and 10 bases lay between the germline ends. CDR3 length: 13 amino acids. CDR3 in DNA: TGTGCCAGCAGCTTAGACAGGGAACTTGAAGCTTTCTTT. This encodes CASSLDRELEAFF.

This chain connects TRBV18 to TRBJ2-5; D is possibly TRBD2 (5 bases). This CDR3 contains 14 residues. The V and J ends lost 2 bases and 1 base respectively, with 8 bases between them. The V gene's germline CDR1 is KGHSH and CDR2 LQKENI. This CDR3 reads CASSPRESQETQYF. DNA of the CDR3: TGTGCCAGCTCACCAAGGGAGAGCCAAGAGACCCAGTACTTC.

V usage is TRBV7-2 and J usage is TRBJ1-3; weak D call: TRBD1 (5 bases). V shed 5 bases and J shed 1 base, with 12 bases lying between them. The length of the CDR3 is 15 residues. Germline assignment: CDR1 SGHTA and CDR2 FQGNSA. The CDR3 DNA reads TGTGCCAGCAGCCCGAATGGGGCTTCTGGAAACACCATATATTTT. Amino acid sequence: CASSPNGASGNTIYF. The entire variable domain, with the rest obtained from reference TRBV7-2 and TRBJ1-3, is as follows: GAGVSQSPSNKVTEKGKDVELRCDPISGHTALYWYRQSLGQGLEFLIYFQGNSAPDKSGLPSDRFSAERTGGSVSTLTIQRTQQEDSAVYLCASSPNGASGNTIYFGEGSWLTVV.

J is TRBJ2-1 and V is TRBV23-1, with TRBD2 matching 8 bases. TRBV23-1 is an ORF for which the function is uncertain. V lost 7 bases to trimming and J lost 11 bases; unmatched junction nucleotides: 13. The CDR3 spans 14 residues. Written as DNA, the CDR3 is TGCGCCAGCACCGAAGGGCGGGAGGCCCGACAGCAGTTCTTC. Its translation: CASTEGREARQQFF.

This clone was observed a single time. This chain connects TRBV3-1 (or the pseudogene TRBV3-2) to TRBJ1-4, with D uncertain. Looked up from germline, CDR1 is LGHDT and CDR2 is YNNKEL (reference sequence). The CDR3 is 14 residues long. Trimming removed 0 bases from V and 10 bases from J, with 12 bases in between. CDR3 residues: CASSQDSAAGKLFF. The CDR3 region has the DNA TGTGCCAGCAGCCAAGATTCTGCTGCGGGAAAACTGTTTTTT.

V is TRBV7-9 and J is TRBJ2-7; TRBD1 agrees at 8 bases. This CDR3 spans 11 amino acids. V shed 6 bases and J 9 bases; nucleotides not matched to a gene: 4. Germline lookup yields CDR1 SEHNR and CDR2 FQNEAQ (reference sequence). The CDR3 is CASRGQDLQYF. Here the CDR3 DNA reads TGTGCCAGCAGGGGACAGGACCTGCAGTACTTC.

This rearrangement joins TRBV28 to TRBJ1-2; D is perhaps TRBD1 (6 bases). The CDR3 loop spans 12 amino acids. Trimming shortened V by 5 bases and J by 5 bases, and 9 bases separated the two germline ends. CDR1 and CDR2 (germline): MDHEN, SYDVKM. The CDR3 spells CASSPGAYGYTF. The CDR3 coding sequence is TGTGCCAGCAGTCCAGGGGCATATGGCTACACCTTC.

The chain combines TRBV7-6 with TRBJ1-3; D ambiguous. Germline V gene data show CDR1 as SGHVS and CDR2 as FNYEAQ. CDR3 size: 11 residues. V lost 3 bases, J lost 8 bases, and 5 bases lay in between. The CDR3 coding sequence is TGTGCCAGCAGCTTCGGGGACACCATATATTTT. Translating it yields CASSFGDTIYF.